This entry lists 30 T cell receptor beta chains sequenced from one sample in a study of CD8+CD57+ T cells in acquired aplastic anemia listed by TCRdb under 2018. Sequencing relied on an Illumina HiSeq 2000. Profiling of TCR beta VDJ combinations and CDR3 sequences used genomic DNA as the template. Starting from the raw public reads, TCRdb applied fastp trimming at Q25, assembled clones with MiXCR and retained in-frame beta chains. Records with the same CDR3 protein are collapsed into one entry carrying the most frequent genes and DNA. In this sample the table shows approximately 99,000 distinct CDR3 sequences, around 49% of which occur a single time. Of the sample, 30% to 35% is held by the ten largest clones. Sequenced sample: sorted CD4+, CD8+, or CD8+CD57+ T cells (not recorded which) from PBMCs. All receptors come from a human donor in good health, serving as a control.

The rearrangement links TRBV2 to TRBJ1-1; TRBD1 aligns across 7 bases. The CDR3 runs to 13 residues. Germline assignment: CDR1 SNHLY and CDR2 FYNNEI. Trimming cost V 6 bases and J 7 bases; bases outside gene matches: 8. The CDR3 sequence: CASRRDSLLEAFF. CDR3 coding DNA: TGTGCCAGCAGGAGGGACAGCCTCCTTGAAGCTTTCTTT.

The chain combines TRBV24-1 with TRBJ1-5; no clear D gene. Trimming cost V 2 bases and J 9 bases, with 16 bases left between them. This CDR3 is 15 amino acids long. CDR1 and CDR2 from the germline V gene are KGHDR and SFDVKD. The CDR3 nucleotides read TGTGCCACCAGTGATTCCCGTGCACGCTTCGGGCCCCAGCATTTT. This encodes CATSDSRARFGPQHF.

Many counts were recorded for this clonotype. The chain joins TRBV4-1 to TRBJ1-2; no firm D call. The CDR3 totals 13 residues. CDR1 and CDR2 from the germline V gene are MGHRA and YSYEKL. V lost 2 bases and J lost 12, with 16 bases in between. The CDR3 DNA sequence: TGCGCCAGCAGCCAAACTCAACTGGAGATTGACACCTTC. Protein: CASSQTQLEIDTF.

The chain joins TRBV25-1 to TRBJ1-6; unclear D gene. The CDR3 is 15 residues long. The germline V gene encodes CDR1 MGHDK and CDR2 SYGVNS. V was cut by 6 bases and J by 1 base, with 10 bases left in between. The CDR3 DNA reads as TGTGCCAGCAGGGCGTGGGATTCCTATAATTCACCCCTCCACTTT. Its translation is CASRAWDSYNSPLHF.

V usage is TRBV2 and J usage is TRBJ2-2; D may match TRBD1 or TRBD2 (5 bases each). Deletions cut 7 bases from V and 0 bases from J, with 9 bases between. The CDR3 has 14 residues. Germline V CDR1 and CDR2: SNHLY, FYNNEI. The DNA of the CDR3 is TGTGCCAGCATGGGGACCGCGAACACCGGGGAGCTGTTTTTT. Amino acid sequence: CASMGTANTGELFF.

The chain combines TRBV19 with TRBJ2-1; TRBD1 matches at 8 bases. Germline assignment: CDR1 LNHDA and CDR2 SQIVND (reference sequence). V lost 3 bases, J lost 3 bases, and 4 bases stayed unmatched. CDR3 length: 15 amino acids. This chain's CDR3 is CASSMSTGGYNEQFF. Here the CDR3 DNA reads TGTGCCAGTAGTATGTCCACAGGGGGCTACAATGAGCAGTTCTTC. Full variable domain (remainder filled in from reference TRBV19 and TRBJ2-1): DGGITQSPKYLFRKEGQNVTLSCEQNLNHDAMYWYRQDPGQGLRLIYYSQIVNDFQKGDIAEGYSVSREKKESFPLTVTSAQKNPTAFYLCASSMSTGGYNEQFFGPGTRLTVL.

V usage is TRBV10-3 and J usage is TRBJ1-1; D perhaps matches TRBD1 (5 bases). Germline V lookup: CDR1 ENHRY, CDR2 SYGVKD. This CDR3 spans 15 amino acids. The V and J ends lost 5 bases and 0 bases respectively, with 13 bases between them. This CDR3 is CAISREGPMNTEAFF. CDR3 in DNA: TGTGCCATCAGTCGGGAGGGACCGATGAACACTGAAGCTTTCTTT.

The chain combines TRBV6-5 with TRBJ2-2; TRBD1 is a possible D gene (6 bases). Germline V gene sequence: CDR1 MNHEY, CDR2 SVGAGI. Between the trimmed V and J ends, which lost 0 bases and 4 bases, there was a span of 15 bases. This CDR3 comprises 17 residues. In DNA form, the CDR3 reads TGTGCCAGCAGTTACTCGGTCGGACAGCGAGTCACCGGGGAGCTGTTTTTT. Its protein product is CASSYSVGQRVTGELFF.

The table lists this clonotype with a few counts. This rearrangement joins TRBV20-1 to TRBJ1-2; 8 bases are a match to TRBD1. This CDR3 region has 15 residues. The V and J ends lost 0 bases and 3 bases, in that order; junction bases with no gene match: 6. Looked up from germline, CDR1 is DFQATT and CDR2 is SNEGSKA (reference sequence). CDR3: CSARDPGGKDYGYTF. CDR3 DNA sequence: TGCAGTGCTAGAGATCCAGGGGGCAAGGACTATGGCTACACCTTC.

This sequence joins TRBV19 and TRBJ1-1; possibly TRBD1 for D (6 bases). The CDR3 totals 16 residues. The germline V gene encodes CDR1 LNHDA and CDR2 SQIVND (reference sequence). Trimming stripped 4 bases from V and 5 bases from J, with 20 bases between. The DNA for the CDR3 is TGTGCCAGTAGTAAGGGGGTCAGGGTAGGTGGGACTGAAGCTTTCTTT. It codes for CASSKGVRVGGTEAFF.

The V call is TRBV25-1, the J call TRBJ2-4; tentatively, D is TRBD2 (6 bases). With 9 bases removed from V and 7 bases from J, the gap between germline ends came to 22 bases. Germline CDR1 reads MGHDK; CDR2 reads SYGVNS. The CDR3 covers 15 residues. Written as DNA, the CDR3 is TGTGCCAGTAGACCCGGGGCAGGTGGGAGGAACATTCAGTACTTC. It translates to CASRPGAGGRNIQYF. Full variable domain (outside the CDR3, taken from reference TRBV25-1 and TRBJ2-4): EADIYQTPRYLVIGTGKKITLECSQTMGHDKMYWYQQDPGMELHLIHYSYGVNSTEKGDLSSESTVSRIRTEHFPLTLESARPSHTSQYLCASRPGAGGRNIQYFGAGTRLSVL.

This clonotype has ten or more counts. The chain couples TRBV5-1 to TRBJ1-1; 7 bases match TRBD1. J lost 4 bases, V lost 3 bases, and 6 bases had no gene match. There are 14 residues in the CDR3. Germline V lookup: CDR1 SGHRS, CDR2 YFSETQ. CDR3 sequence (DNA): TGCGCCAGCAGCTACAACAGGGGACTCACTGAAGCTTTCTTT. This gives the protein CASSYNRGLTEAFF.

This clonotype occurred many times. The chain carries TRBV6-4 and TRBJ2-1; D call uncertain. V lost 4 bases, J lost 0 bases, and 10 bases lay in between. The length of the CDR3 is 15 residues. Germline V lookup: CDR1 MRHNA, CDR2 SNTAGT. CDR3 in DNA: TGTGCCAGCAGTGGACGGGCAAACTCCTACAATGAGCAGTTCTTC. This codes for CASSGRANSYNEQFF.

This clonotype has more than one count but fewer than ten. This sequence joins TRBV5-1 and TRBJ2-7; the match to TRBD1 covers 7 bases. The CDR3 consists of 14 residues. The V and J ends lost 0 bases and 3 bases, in that order; junction bases with no gene match: 3. Per germline, CDR1 SGHRS and CDR2 YFSETQ. The DNA for the CDR3 is TGCGCCAGCAGCTTGGCGGGACAGAGCTACGAGCAGTACTTC. It encodes CASSLAGQSYEQYF.

This clonotype was seen a few times. The junction does not match germline at one end; this may be a read error. This chain joins TRBV29-1 and TRBJ2-7; D possibly corresponds to TRBD1 (6 bases). The CDR3 covers 14 residues. CDR1 and CDR2 (germline): SQVTM, ANQGSEA. The CDR3 loop is CSVEAGDASYGQYF. For the CDR3, the DNA is TGCAGCGTTGAAGCAGGGGACGCTTCCTACGGGCAGTACTTC.

The V gene is TRBV20-1, the J gene TRBJ1-1, with TRBD1 matching 9 bases. The CDR3 extends over 13 amino acids. The V gene's germline CDR1 is DFQATT and CDR2 SNEGSKA (reference sequence). V dropped 8 bases and J dropped 5; count of bases not matched to a gene: 9. The CDR3 nucleotides are TGCAGTACTTACGGACAGGGGAGGACTGAAGCTTTCTTT. Translated, it gives CSTYGQGRTEAFF.

This clonotype was seen ten or more times. The gene calls are TRBV2 and TRBJ1-3, with TRBD1 as a possible D gene (6 bases). V was shortened by 8 bases and J by 2 bases, with 25 bases between the two germline ends. CDR3 length equals 18 residues. The germline CDR1 and CDR2 sequences are SNHLY and FYNNEI. The CDR3 nucleotides are TGTGCCAGCTCCCTTATCCCCTGGACAGAAGAGGCTGGAAACACCATATATTTT. Amino acids: CASSLIPWTEEAGNTIYF.

The CDR3 nucleotides read TGTGCCAGCAGCGTAGAGGGAGTCGCCTACCATCGGACAGGGCCCGAGCAGTACTTC. Protein: CASSVEGVAYHRTGPEQYF. The chain is built from TRBV25-1 and TRBJ2-7; 8 bases line up with TRBD1. Germline V lookup: CDR1 MGHDK, CDR2 SYGVNS. The CDR3 runs 19 residues. Trimming cost V 6 bases and J 6 bases; bases outside gene matches: 25.

This clonotype was counted ten times or more. The chain recombines TRBV6-1 with TRBJ1-2; D possibly corresponds to TRBD1 (5 bases). V was shortened by 6 bases and J by 4 bases, with 15 bases between the two germline ends. The length of the CDR3 is 14 residues. CDR1 is MNHNS, CDR2 SASEGT, per germline. This CDR3 is CASSIARVSYGYTF. The CDR3 DNA reads as TGTGCCAGCAGCATAGCCAGGGTGAGCTATGGCTACACCTTC.

A remark on this clonotype: A much larger clone lies a single base off, so this may be a read error. This sequence joins TRBV20-1 and TRBJ2-1; D could derive from TRBD1 or TRBD2 (5 bases each). The germline CDR1 and CDR2 sequences are DFQATT and SNEGSKA (reference sequence). Trimming stripped 3 bases from V and 7 bases from J, with 22 bases between. The CDR3 runs to 16 residues. CDR3 bases: TGCAGTGCTAGGACCTTCGTCCCGGGGCCGCCTAATGAGCAGTTCTTC. Translated, it gives CSARTFVPGPPNEQFF.

The V call is TRBV9, the J call TRBJ1-6; 7 bases line up with TRBD1. Germline V gene sequence: CDR1 SGDLS, CDR2 YYNGEE. With V trimmed by 0 bases and J by 7 bases, 1 base remained unmatched. This CDR3 region has 14 residues. The CDR3 DNA sequence: TGTGCCAGCAGCGTAGAACAGGGGAATTCACCCCTCCACTTT. As protein: CASSVEQGNSPLHF.

This clonotype was counted many times. The rearrangement uses TRBV19 and TRBJ1-2; D gene unclear. Deletions cut 3 bases from V and 3 bases from J, with 14 bases between. The CDR3 contains 15 residues. Germline lookup yields CDR1 LNHDA and CDR2 SQIVND (reference sequence). CDR3 loop: CASSMVDLRDYGYTF. The CDR3 bases are TGTGCCAGTAGTATGGTAGACCTGAGGGACTATGGCTACACCTTC.

The chain couples TRBV2 to TRBJ1-2; D possibly corresponds to TRBD1 (5 bases). From germline, CDR1 is SNHLY and CDR2 FYNNEI. Trimming took off 9 bases at V and 5 bases at J, with 19 bases between the two ends. The CDR3 extends over 14 amino acids. This CDR3 is CASKQAGSGYGYTF. The CDR3 DNA follows: TGTGCCAGTAAACAGGCAGGGTCGGGGTATGGCTACACCTTC.

This clonotype showed up many times. At one boundary the junction diverges from the germline segment, which might be a read error. The V gene is TRBV11-2, the J gene TRBJ2-1; no clear D. The CDR3 sequence is 17 residues long. From germline, CDR1 is SGHAT and CDR2 FQNNGV. Here the CDR3 reads CASSLGVGVRSYNEQLF. For the CDR3, the DNA is TGTGCCAGCAGCTTAGGGGTAGGAGTGAGGTCCTACAATGAGCAGCTCTTC. Full variable domain (outside the CDR3, taken from reference TRBV11-2 and TRBJ2-1): EAGVAQSPRYKIIEKRQSVAFWCNPISGHATLYWYQQILGQGPKLLIQFQNNGVVDDSQLPKDRFSAERLKGVDSTLKIQPAKLEDSAVYLCASSLGVGVRSYNEQLFGPGTRLTVL.

At least ten counts were recorded for this clonotype. The chain links TRBV11-3 to TRBJ2-1; 10 bases map to TRBD2. V lost 5 bases, J lost 8 bases, and 3 bases stayed unmatched. Germline values: CDR1 SGHNT, CDR2 YENEEA. The CDR3 extends over 13 amino acids. The CDR3 sequence is CASSQGTSDEQFF. CDR3 DNA: TGTGCCAGCAGCCAAGGGACTAGCGATGAGCAGTTCTTC.

The table lists this clonotype with many counts. A clone one base away is much larger, so this may be a read error. This chain joins TRBV29-1 and TRBJ1-2, with 12 bases matching TRBD1. The germline V gene has CDR1 SQVTM and CDR2 ANQGSEA. The CDR3 runs 13 residues. CDR3 sequence reads: CSVQGQGAIGYAF. DNA of the CDR3: TGCAGCGTCCAGGGACAGGGGGCGATTGGCTACGCCTTC.

The V call is TRBV7-7, the J call TRBJ2-5, with TRBD2 matching over 16 bases. CDR1 and CDR2 from the germline V gene are SSHAT and FNYEAQ (reference sequence). J gave up 2 bases and V 11 bases, and 8 bases lay outside the gene matches. There are 16 residues in the CDR3. The CDR3 DNA sequence: TGTGCCTCCGGGACTAGCGGGGGGGGCATACAAGAGACCCAGTACTTC. As protein: CASGTSGGGIQETQYF.

Regarding this clonotype: This may arise from a read error, as a much more abundant clone is one base away. This chain joins TRBV10-3 and TRBJ2-7, with 9 nucleotides matching TRBD1. The CDR3 has 14 amino acids. Germline CDR1 and CDR2: ENHRY and SYGVKD. As DNA, the CDR3 is TGTGCCAGCAGTTTCACAGGGGGCGACTACGAGCAGTACTTC. Amino acid sequence: CASSFTGGDYEQYF.

The J gene is TRBJ1-1, the V gene TRBV7-9; tentative D call: TRBD1 (5 bases). This CDR3 region has 15 residues. V lost 4 bases and J lost 1, with 13 bases in between. Germline V gives CDR1 SEHNR, CDR2 FQNEAQ (reference sequence). The chain's CDR3 is CASSSGLRQNTEAFF. CDR3 DNA sequence: TGTGCCAGCAGCTCAGGGCTAAGACAGAACACTGAAGCTTTCTTT.

This clonotype is medium-sized by share. The rearrangement uses TRBV29-1 and TRBJ2-5, with no clear D. The germline V gene has CDR1 SQVTM and CDR2 ANQGSEA. The CDR3 sequence is 13 residues long. Between the trimmed V and J ends, which lost 2 bases and 1 base, there was a span of 8 bases. The CDR3 here is CSVEPPPQETQYF. CDR3 DNA sequence: TGCAGCGTTGAACCGCCACCCCAAGAGACCCAGTACTTC.